This entry lists 2 T cell receptor beta chains sequenced from one sample in a study of CD8 T cells in ankylosing spondylitis. These TCRs' antigens remain unknown. Study-wide findings and caveats: Several highly homologous variants formed a TCR beta motif that appeared characteristic of ankylosing spondylitis blood.

From the 5' RACE reads, TCRdb called clonotypes with MiXCR, one entry per CDR3 protein. The table includes about 220,000 distinct CDR3 sequences, around 18% detected once. Sequenced material: blood, either unsorted or a sorted T cell fraction (not recorded which). The receptors derive from a male donor with ankylosing spondylitis.

This clonotype was picked up a small number of times. The V and J genes are TRBV7-9 and TRBJ2-2; no clear D gene. Trimming cost V 8 bases and J 7 bases, with 11 bases left between them. The CDR3 length is 12 residues. Germline-derived CDR1 and CDR2 are SEHNR and FQNEAQ (reference sequence). The CDR3, as DNA: TGTGCCAGCCGGTGGGGTGACGGGGAGCTGTTTTTT. Its protein product is CASRWGDGELFF. The variable domain in full, with the rest retrieved from reference TRBV7-9 and TRBJ2-2, is DTGVSQNPRHKITKRGQNVTFRCDPISEHNRLYWYRQTLGQGPEFLTYFQNEAQLEKSRLLSDRFSAERPKGSFSTLEIQRTEQGDSAMYLCASRWGDGELFFGEGSRLTVL.

This rearrangement joins TRBV7-9 to TRBJ2-7; a weak D match, TRBD1 (6 bases). The CDR3 is 15 residues long. Trimming pared 5 bases from V and 2 bases from J, leaving 16 bases between. Germline-derived CDR1 and CDR2 are SEHNR and FQNEAQ (reference sequence). In DNA form, the CDR3 reads TGTGCCAGCAGCCCTCCCCGGACAGTAGCCTACGAGCAGTACTTC. Translation: CASSPPRTVAYEQYF.